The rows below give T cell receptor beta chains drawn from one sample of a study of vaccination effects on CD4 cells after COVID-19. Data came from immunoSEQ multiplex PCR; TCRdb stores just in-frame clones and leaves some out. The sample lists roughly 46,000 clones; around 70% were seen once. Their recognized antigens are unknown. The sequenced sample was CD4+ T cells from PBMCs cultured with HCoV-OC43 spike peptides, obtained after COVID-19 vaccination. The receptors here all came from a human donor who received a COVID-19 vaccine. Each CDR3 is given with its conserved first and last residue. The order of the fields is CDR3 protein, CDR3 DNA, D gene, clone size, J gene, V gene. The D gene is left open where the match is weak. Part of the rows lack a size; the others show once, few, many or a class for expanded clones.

CASSLGGTGGPGQETQYF	TGCGCCAGCAGCTTGGGTGGGACTGGTGGGCCCGGCCAAGAGACCCAGTACTTC	-	-	TRBJ2-5	TRBV5-1
CASSEGGLAALSTDTQYF	TGTGCCAGCAGCGAGGGGGGGCTAGCGGCCCTAAGCACAGATACGCAGTATTTT	-	-	TRBJ2-3	TRBV11-3
CASSYVGRGTEAFF	TGTGCCAGCAGTTACGTGGGTCGAGGGACTGAAGCTTTCTTT	-	-	TRBJ1-1	TRBV6-5
CASSEAGGQGTQYF	TGTGCCAGCAGTGAGGCAGGGGGTCAAGGGACCCAGTACTTC	TRBD1	-	TRBJ2-5	TRBV6-4
CASSLQGGNTIYF	TGCGCCAGCAGCCTACAGGGTGGAAACACCATATATTTT	-	-	TRBJ1-3	TRBV4-1
CSVDEGMNTEAFF	TGCAGCGTTGATGAGGGGATGAACACTGAAGCTTTCTTT	-	-	TRBJ1-1	TRBV29-1
CASSESGTVNEKLFF	TGTGCCAGCAGTGAATCCGGGACAGTAAATGAAAAACTGTTTTTT	TRBD1	-	TRBJ1-4	TRBV25-1
CASSLSGMMNTEAFF	TGTGCCAGCAGCTTAAGTGGGATGATGAACACTGAAGCTTTCTTT	-	few	TRBJ1-1	TRBV7-9
CASSFGQGGQPQHF	TGTGCCAGCAGTTTCGGACAGGGAGGACAGCCCCAGCATTTT	TRBD1	-	TRBJ1-5	TRBV2
CASSVDGSSGNTIYF	TGTGCCAGCAGCGTTGACGGGAGCTCTGGAAACACCATATATTTT	-	few	TRBJ1-3	TRBV9
CASSERRGMNTEAFF	TGCGCCAGCAGTGAACGGAGGGGAATGAACACTGAAGCTTTCTTT	-	-	TRBJ1-1	TRBV10-2
CASSAGMASGLPTDTQYF	TGTGCCAGTTCAGCAGGGATGGCATCGGGCCTTCCCACAGATACGCAGTATTTT	-	-	TRBJ2-3	TRBV19
CAIGLVMNTEAFF	TGTGCCATCGGATTAGTTATGAACACTGAAGCTTTCTTT	-	few	TRBJ1-1	TRBV10-3
CASKNLQQPAFF	TGTGCCAGCAAAAATTTACAGCAGCCCGCTTTCTTT	-	-	TRBJ1-1	TRBV6-5
CASSPAGTSNQPQHF	TGTGCCAGCTCACCGGCAGGCACGAGCAATCAGCCCCAGCATTTT	-	few	TRBJ1-5	TRBV18
CASGTRTAGNTIYF	TGTGCTAGTGGTACCAGGACAGCTGGAAACACCATATATTTT	-	few	TRBJ1-3	TRBV12-5
CASSGGGFSTDTQYF	TGCGCCAGCAGTGGGGGAGGGTTTAGCACAGATACGCAGTATTTT	TRBD2	-	TRBJ2-3	TRBV10-2
CASSLTGQIEAFF	TGTGCCAGCAGCTTAACCGGACAGATTGAAGCTTTCTTT	-	once	TRBJ1-1	TRBV5-4
CASSLGAPLGEAFF	TGTGCCAGCAGCTTAGGTGCCCCTTTAGGTGAAGCTTTCTTT	-	-	TRBJ1-1	TRBV11-2
CASSTSWVGVYEQYF	TGTGCCAGTAGTACTTCCTGGGTGGGGGTCTACGAGCAGTACTTC	-	few	TRBJ2-7	TRBV19
CASSLTSGSLTDTQYF	TGTGCCAGCAGCTTGACAAGCGGGAGTTTGACAGATACGCAGTATTTT	TRBD2	-	TRBJ2-3	TRBV11-3
CASSAYEYGYTF	TGTGCCAGCAGCGCTTATGAGTATGGCTACACCTTC	-	-	TRBJ1-2	TRBV11-2
CASSSTAGELFF	TGTGCCAGCAGCTCGACTGCCGGGGAGCTGTTTTTT	-	-	TRBJ2-2	TRBV7-8
CASSSRLAGGLYEQYF	TGTGCCAGCAGCTCCCGACTAGCGGGGGGACTCTACGAGCAGTACTTC	TRBD2	few	TRBJ2-7	TRBV11-2
CASSQDPGTGVYNEQFF	TGTGCCAGCAGCCAAGATCCCGGGACAGGGGTTTACAATGAGCAGTTCTTC	TRBD1	-	TRBJ2-1	TRBV4-2
CASSPAGISSYNSPLHF	TGTGCCAGCAGCCCAGCGGGGATTAGCTCCTATAATTCACCCCTCCACTTT	-	-	TRBJ1-6	TRBV6-2/TRBV6-3
CASSFSATGIYGYTF	TGTGCCAGCAGTTTTTCGGCGACAGGAATCTATGGCTACACCTTC	-	-	TRBJ1-2	TRBV6-2/TRBV6-3
CASSQAGVRTYEQYF	TGTGCCAGCAGCCAAGCAGGGGTTAGGACCTACGAGCAGTACTTC	-	-	TRBJ2-7	TRBV3-1/TRBV3-2
CASSRSTGEVHGYTF	TGTGCCAGCAGCAGATCGACAGGGGAGGTTCATGGCTACACCTTC	TRBD1	-	TRBJ1-2	TRBV7-8